The clone carrying this T cell receptor (beta chain) was seen more than once but under ten times. Its antigen is undetermined. Researchers used the Oncomine TCR Beta short-read assay to sequence DNA from cultured CD4+ T cells. TCRdb fed the PCR reads into MiXCR, producing one record per CDR3 protein. The sample carries 12,000 to 15,000 distinct CDR3 sequences, 53% recorded once. Treatment reported: roughly 10-day PBMC culture with coronavirus spike peptide pools or control peptides (ViraFEST assay). PCR positivity was dated March to December 2020, before US Alpha, Beta and Delta variants. This CDR3 region has 14 residues. Per the germline V gene, CDR1 is MNHEY and CDR2 is SMNVEV (reference sequence). Trimming left V 0 bases short and J 2 bases short, with 7 bases between. This entry is derived from a study of vaccination and CD4 T cells after COVID-19. Regarding the study as a whole: Only after vaccination were a median roughly 90% of convalescents' reactive clones seen.

J is TRBJ1-2 and V is TRBV27; unclear D gene. This sequence originates from a human donor who had recovered from COVID-19. The specimen was CD4+ T cells from blood, cultured in vitro. CDR3 DNA sequence: TGTGCCAGCAGTTTATCTCCCCGAAACTATGGCTACACCTTC. Translation: CASSLSPRNYGYTF.